This TCR beta chain appears in the sequencing data of a study of CXCR3-negative and CXCR3-positive naive CD8 T cells. Study results and limitations: Memory CD8+ cells had much lower diversity, and both naive subsets had comparably high diversity. More hydrophobic TRB CDR3s were found in CXCR3-positive naive cells than in CXCR3-negative naive cells. Naive cells, whether CXCR3-negative or CXCR3-positive, had similar TRBV-TRBJ usage, while memory cells differed.

As concerns this clonotype: Its matching antigen is unknown.

Triplicate approximately 280,000-cell sorts were made of each CD8+ T cell subset. Naive CD8+ T cells displayed a CD45RO-CCR7+CD27+CD95- phenotype. The CDR3 is 15 amino acids. Germline CDR1 and CDR2: MRHNA and SNTAGT. Libraries were UMI-labeled 5' RACE TRB cDNA. From its re-call of the 5' RACE reads, TCRdb lists each CDR3 protein once, without DNA. Its table lists about 150,000 distinct CDR3 sequences. The gene calls are TRBV6-4 and TRBJ2-1; there is no DNA to check the TCRdb D call of TRBD2. The sequenced material came from naive CXCR3+ CD8+ T cells from blood. As for subset: CD45RO-CCR7+CD27+CD95- naive CD8+ T cells expressing CXCR3 (TNR3+). The sequence came from a human donor in good health. Some clones in this sample may be carry-over from other donors' samples. The CDR3 sequence: CASSDSRGGHNEQFF.